The clone carrying this T cell receptor (beta chain) appeared once. This sample is part of a study of blood T cell repertoires in COVID-19. The CDR3 length is 16 residues. The ends lost 3 bases at V and 4 bases at J; junction bases unmatched: 7. Per germline, CDR1 SGDLS and CDR2 YYNGEE. Libraries were prepared by immunoSEQ multiplex PCR; TCRdb keeps only in-frame clonotypes and omits some of them. The sample has more than 350,000 clones, 80% to 90% seen once. The rearrangement joins TRBV9 to TRBJ2-2; TRBD2 aligns across 9 bases. Sequencing was carried out using PBMCs or T cells enriched from blood (not recorded which). The clonotype was recovered from a man in his late teens or twenties who had recovered from COVID-19. CDR3 protein: CASSDPSGASTGELFF. The CDR3 nucleotides are TGTGCCAGCAGCGATCCTAGCGGGGCGAGCACCGGGGAGCTGTTTTTT.